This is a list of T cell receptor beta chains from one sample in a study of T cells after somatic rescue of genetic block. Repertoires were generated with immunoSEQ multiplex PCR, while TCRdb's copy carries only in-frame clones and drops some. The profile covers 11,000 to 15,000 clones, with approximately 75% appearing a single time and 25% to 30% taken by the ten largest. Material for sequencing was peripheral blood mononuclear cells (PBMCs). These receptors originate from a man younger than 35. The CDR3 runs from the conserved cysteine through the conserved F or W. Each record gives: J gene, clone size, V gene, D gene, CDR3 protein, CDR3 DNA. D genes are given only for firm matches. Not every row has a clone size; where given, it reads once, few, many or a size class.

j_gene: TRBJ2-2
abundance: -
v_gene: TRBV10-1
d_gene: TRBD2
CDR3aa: CASARPGLVTLNTGELFF
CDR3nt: TGCGCCAGCGCGAGACCGGGACTAGTCACCCTGAACACCGGGGAGCTGTTTTTT

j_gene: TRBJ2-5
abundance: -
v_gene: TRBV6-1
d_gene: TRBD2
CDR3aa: CASSLLAGQETQYF
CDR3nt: TGTGCCAGCAGCCTACTAGCGGGCCAAGAGACCCAGTACTTC

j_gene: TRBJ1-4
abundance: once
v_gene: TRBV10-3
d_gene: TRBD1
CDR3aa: CAISERTGWNEKLFF
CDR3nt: TGTGCCATCAGTGAGCGGACAGGGTGGAATGAAAAACTGTTTTTT

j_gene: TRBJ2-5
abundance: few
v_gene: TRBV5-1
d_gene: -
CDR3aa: CASSLAGRGETQYF
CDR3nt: TGCGCCAGCAGCTTGGCGGGGCGCGGGGAGACCCAGTACTTC

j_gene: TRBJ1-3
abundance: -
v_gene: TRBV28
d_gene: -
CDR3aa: CASSSYFYSGNTIYF
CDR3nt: TGTGCCAGCAGTTCCTATTTCTACTCTGGAAACACCATATATTTT

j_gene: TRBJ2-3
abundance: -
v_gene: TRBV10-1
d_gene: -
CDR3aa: CASSESKSSSGTDTQYF
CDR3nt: TGCGCCAGCAGTGAGTCGAAATCCTCCAGCGGCACAGATACGCAGTATTTT

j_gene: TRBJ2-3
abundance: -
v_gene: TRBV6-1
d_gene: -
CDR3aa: CASSEEQGTSTDTQYF
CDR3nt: TGTGCCAGCAGTGAGGAGCAAGGGACTAGCACAGATACGCAGTATTTT

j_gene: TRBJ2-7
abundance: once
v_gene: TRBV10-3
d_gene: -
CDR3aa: CAISESALSSYEQYF
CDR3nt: TGTGCCATCAGTGAGTCGGCACTGAGCTCCTACGAGCAGTACTTC

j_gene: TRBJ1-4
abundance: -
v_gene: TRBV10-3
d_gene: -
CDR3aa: CANSPEGREKLFF
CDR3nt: TGTGCCAACTCTCCGGAGGGTAGGGAAAAACTGTTTTTT

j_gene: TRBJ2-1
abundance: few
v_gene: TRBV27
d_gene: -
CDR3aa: CASKKDSYNEQFF
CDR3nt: TGTGCCAGCAAAAAGGACTCCTACAATGAGCAGTTCTTC

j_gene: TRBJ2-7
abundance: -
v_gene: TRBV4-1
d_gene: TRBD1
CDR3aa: CASRHVELGTAIF
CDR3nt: TGCGCCAGCAGACATGTGGAACTCGGGACAGCGATTTTC

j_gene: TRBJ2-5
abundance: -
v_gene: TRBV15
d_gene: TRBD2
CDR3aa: CATRISGSRETQYF
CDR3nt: TGTGCCACCAGGATAAGCGGGAGCCGGGAGACCCAGTACTTC

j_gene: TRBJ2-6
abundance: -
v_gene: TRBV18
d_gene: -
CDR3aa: CASSPVSSGANVLTF
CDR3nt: TGTGCCAGCTCACCAGTTAGCTCTGGGGCCAACGTCCTGACTTTC

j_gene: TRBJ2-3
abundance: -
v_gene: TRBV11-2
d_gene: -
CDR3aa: CASSQQGMGATDTQYF
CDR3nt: TGTGCCAGCAGCCAACAGGGAATGGGGGCCACAGATACGCAGTATTTT

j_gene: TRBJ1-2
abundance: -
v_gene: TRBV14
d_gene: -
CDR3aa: CASSQLGHRGYTF
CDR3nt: TGTGCCAGCAGTCAACTGGGACATCGGGGCTACACCTTC

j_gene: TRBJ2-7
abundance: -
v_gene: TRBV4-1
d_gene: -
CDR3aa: CASSQDTSYEQYF
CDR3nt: TGCGCCAGCAGCCAAGACACCTCCTACGAGCAGTACTTC

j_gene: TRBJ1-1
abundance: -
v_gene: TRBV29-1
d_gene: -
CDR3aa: CSVETKHMNTEAFF
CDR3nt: TGCAGCGTTGAAACGAAGCACATGAACACTGAAGCTTTCTTT

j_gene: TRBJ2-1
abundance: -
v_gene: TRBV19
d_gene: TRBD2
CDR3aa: CASTPGLAGTPNEQFF
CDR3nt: TGTGCCAGTACCCCGGGACTAGCGGGTACCCCCAATGAGCAGTTCTTC

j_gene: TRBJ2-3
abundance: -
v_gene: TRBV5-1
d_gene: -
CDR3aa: CASSLGAISSTDTQYF
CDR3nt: TGCGCCAGCAGCTTGGGGGCCATCTCTAGCACAGATACGCAGTATTTT

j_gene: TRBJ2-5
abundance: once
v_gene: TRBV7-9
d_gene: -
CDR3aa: CASSFMAGQETQYF
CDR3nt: TGTGCCAGCAGCTTCATGGCCGGACAAGAGACCCAGTACTTC

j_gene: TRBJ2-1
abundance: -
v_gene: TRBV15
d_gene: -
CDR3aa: CATTRLGSYNEQFF
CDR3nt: TGTGCCACCACTAGGTTAGGCTCCTACAATGAGCAGTTCTTC

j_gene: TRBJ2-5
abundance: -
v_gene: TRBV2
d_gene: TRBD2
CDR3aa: CASRRLAGARQETQYF
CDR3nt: TGTGCCAGCAGACGTCTAGCGGGGGCCCGGCAAGAGACCCAGTACTTC

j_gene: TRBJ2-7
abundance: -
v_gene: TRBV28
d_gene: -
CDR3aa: CASRTVVAYEQYF
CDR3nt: TGTGCCAGCAGGACAGTCGTTGCCTACGAGCAGTACTTC

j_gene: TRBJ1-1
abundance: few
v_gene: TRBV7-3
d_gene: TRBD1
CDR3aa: CASSSPGQAGNTEAFF
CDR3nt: TGTGCCAGCAGCTCACCGGGACAGGCAGGAAACACTGAAGCTTTCTTT

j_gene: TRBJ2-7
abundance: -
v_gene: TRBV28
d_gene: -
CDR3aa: CASSSPHRHSYEQYF
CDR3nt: TGTGCCAGCAGCTCGCCCCACAGGCACTCCTACGAGCAGTACTTC

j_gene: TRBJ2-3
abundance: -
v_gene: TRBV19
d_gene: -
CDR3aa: CASLGQNTDTQYF
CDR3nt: TGTGCCAGTCTCGGACAGAACACAGATACGCAGTATTTT

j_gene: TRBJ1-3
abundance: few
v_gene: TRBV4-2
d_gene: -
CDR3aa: CASSQDAAAGNTIYF
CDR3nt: TGTGCCAGCAGCCAAGATGCGGCAGCTGGAAACACCATATATTTT

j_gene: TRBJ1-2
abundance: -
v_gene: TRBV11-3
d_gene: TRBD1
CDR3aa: CASSLDRGVYGYTF
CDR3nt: TGTGCCAGCAGCTTGGACAGGGGAGTGTATGGCTACACCTTC

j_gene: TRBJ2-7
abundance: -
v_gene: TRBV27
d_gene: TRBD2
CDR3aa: CASSLRSGGSSYEQYF
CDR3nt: TGTGCCAGCAGTTTACGGAGCGGGGGCAGCTCCTACGAGCAGTACTTC

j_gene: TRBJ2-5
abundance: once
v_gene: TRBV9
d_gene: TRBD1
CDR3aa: CASSVEGTGALKTQYF
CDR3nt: TGTGCCAGCAGCGTAGAAGGGACAGGAGCGCTGAAGACCCAGTACTTC

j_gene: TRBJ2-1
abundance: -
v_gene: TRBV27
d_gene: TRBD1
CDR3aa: CASQGVFSYNEQFF
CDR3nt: TGTGCCAGCCAGGGGGTCTTCTCCTACAATGAGCAGTTCTTC

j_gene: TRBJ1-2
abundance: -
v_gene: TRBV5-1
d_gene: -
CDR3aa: CASSLGEGAYGYTF
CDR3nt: TGCGCCAGCAGCTTGGGGGAAGGGGCCTATGGCTACACCTTC

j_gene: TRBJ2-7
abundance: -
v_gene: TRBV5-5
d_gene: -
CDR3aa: CASSLVRESYEQYF
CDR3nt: TGTGCCAGCAGCCTAGTGAGGGAGAGCTACGAGCAGTACTTC

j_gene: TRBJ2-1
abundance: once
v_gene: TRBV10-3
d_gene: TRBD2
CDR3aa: CATRSGLGGRGYNEQFF
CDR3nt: TGTGCCACTCGAAGCGGGCTAGGCGGGAGGGGATACAATGAGCAGTTCTTC

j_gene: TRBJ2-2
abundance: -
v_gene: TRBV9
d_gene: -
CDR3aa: CASSVGLQEVAGELFF
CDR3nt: TGTGCCAGCAGCGTAGGATTACAGGAGGTCGCCGGGGAGCTGTTTTTT

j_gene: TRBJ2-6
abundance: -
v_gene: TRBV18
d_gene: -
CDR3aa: CASSPRAREGANVLTF
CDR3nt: TGTGCCAGCTCACCACGGGCAAGGGAGGGGGCCAACGTCCTGACTTTC

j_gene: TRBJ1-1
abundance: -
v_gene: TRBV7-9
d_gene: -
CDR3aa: CASRATPQDTEAFF
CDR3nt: TGTGCCAGCAGGGCAACCCCACAGGACACTGAAGCTTTCTTT

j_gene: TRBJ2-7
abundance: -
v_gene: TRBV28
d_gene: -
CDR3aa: CASSFYRAGSGEQYF
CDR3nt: TGTGCCAGCAGTTTTTATAGGGCAGGGTCGGGCGAGCAGTACTTC

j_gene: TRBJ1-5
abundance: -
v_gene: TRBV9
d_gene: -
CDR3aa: CACRVQLYGQPQHF
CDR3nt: TGTGCCTGCAGGGTACAGTTATATGGTCAGCCCCAGCATTTT

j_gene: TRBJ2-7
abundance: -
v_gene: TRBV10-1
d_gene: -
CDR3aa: CASSGEQYF
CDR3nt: TGCGCCAGCAGTGGCGAGCAGTACTTC

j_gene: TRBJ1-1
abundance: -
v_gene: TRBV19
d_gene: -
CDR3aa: CASTTNGGITEAFF
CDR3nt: TGTGCCAGTACCACTAATGGGGGAATCACTGAAGCTTTCTTT

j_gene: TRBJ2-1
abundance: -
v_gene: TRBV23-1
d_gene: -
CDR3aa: CASSHPGRYNEQFF
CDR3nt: TGCGCCAGCAGTCACCCGGGGCGGTACAATGAGCAGTTCTTC

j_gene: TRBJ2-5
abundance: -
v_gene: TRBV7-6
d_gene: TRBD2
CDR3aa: CASSSGLGETQYF
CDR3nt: TGTGCCAGCAGCTCGGGACTAGGAGAGACCCAGTACTTC

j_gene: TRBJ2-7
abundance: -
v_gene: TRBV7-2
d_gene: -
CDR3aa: CASSASRGPYEQYF
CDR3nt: TGTGCCAGCAGCGCATCAAGGGGTCCCTACGAGCAGTACTTC

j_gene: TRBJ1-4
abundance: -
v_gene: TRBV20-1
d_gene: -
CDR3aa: CSALAREKLFF
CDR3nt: TGCAGTGCCCTAGCGAGGGAAAAACTGTTTTTT

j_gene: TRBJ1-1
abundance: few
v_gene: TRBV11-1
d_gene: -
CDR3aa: CASSLAAGSTEAFF
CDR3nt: TGTGCCAGCAGCTTAGCGGCAGGGTCCACTGAAGCTTTCTTT

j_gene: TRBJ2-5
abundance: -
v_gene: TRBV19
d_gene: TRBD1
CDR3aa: CASSRSTGYQETQYF
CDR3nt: TGTGCCAGTAGTAGATCGACAGGGTACCAAGAGACCCAGTACTTC

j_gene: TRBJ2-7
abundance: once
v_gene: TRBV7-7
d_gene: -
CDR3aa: CASSLEMGYEQYF
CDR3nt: TGTGCTAGCAGCTTAGAGATGGGATACGAGCAGTACTTC

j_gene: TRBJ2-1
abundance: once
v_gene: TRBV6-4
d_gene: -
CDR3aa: CASSEHFPYNEQFF
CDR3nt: TGTGCCAGCAGTGAACATTTCCCTTACAATGAGCAGTTCTTC

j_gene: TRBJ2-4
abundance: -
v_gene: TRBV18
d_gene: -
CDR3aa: CASSARDLAKNIQYF
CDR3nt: TGTGCCAGCTCAGCCAGGGACCTAGCCAAAAACATTCAGTACTTC

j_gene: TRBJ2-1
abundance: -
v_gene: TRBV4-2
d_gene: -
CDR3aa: CASSLISSTYNEQFF
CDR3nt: TGTGCCAGCAGCCTGATTAGCTCCACCTACAATGAGCAGTTCTTC

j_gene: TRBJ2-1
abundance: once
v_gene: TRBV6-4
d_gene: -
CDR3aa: CASSEEGLGEQFF
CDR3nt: TGTGCCAGCAGTGAGGAGGGGTTGGGTGAGCAGTTCTTC

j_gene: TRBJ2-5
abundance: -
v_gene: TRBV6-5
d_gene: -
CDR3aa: CASSRGTWETQYF
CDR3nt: TGTGCCAGCAGTCGAGGGACCTGGGAGACCCAGTACTTC